This T cell receptor (beta chain) was obtained from a study of blood T cell repertoires in COVID-19. In the study overall: The origin of the acute and convalescent COVID-19 samples was the United States, Italy and Spain. Sample material is recorded as cDNA or gDNA derived from T cells, B-cell-depleted T cells, or PBMCs.

Sequencing was performed with immunoSEQ multiplex PCR; in TCRdb, only in-frame clones are kept and a portion is missing. The table shows 65,000 to 90,000 clones, with 83% occurring only once. CDR1 and CDR2 from the germline V gene are SGHVS and FQNEAQ. CDR3 length equals 20 residues. V lost 5 bases, J lost 0 bases, and 10 bases stayed unmatched. The TCR comes from a woman aged 60-75 years with acute or convalescent COVID-19. Sequencing was carried out using peripheral blood. The chain carries TRBV7-8 and TRBJ2-4; the match to TRBD2 covers 16 bases. In nucleotides, the CDR3 is TGTGCCAGCAGCCCCCGCCGGGGACTAGCGGGGGGGCTAGCCAAAAACATTCAGTACTTC. Its translation is CASSPRRGLAGGLAKNIQYF. Combining the CDR3 with reference TRBV7-8 and TRBJ2-4 gives the whole variable domain GAGVSQSPRYKVAKRGQDVALRCDPISGHVSLFWYQQALGQGPEFLTYFQNEAQLDKSGLPSDRFFAERPEGSVSTLKIQRTQQEDSAVYLCASSPRRGLAGGLAKNIQYFGAGTRLSVL.